The clone carrying this T cell receptor (beta chain) was observed at least ten times. Its antigen is not known. This entry belongs to a study of CD8 T cells in ankylosing spondylitis. Making the TCR beta libraries involved quantitative 5'-RACE with molecular barcodes. TCRdb ran MiXCR on the 5' RACE reads and lists one entry per CDR3 protein. The table lists under 300,000 distinct CDR3 sequences, approximately 11% of them singletons. Study conclusions and caveats: It appeared that ankylosing spondylitis blood was characterized by a TCR beta motif of several highly homologous variants. The study looked at matched synovial fluid samples from ankylosing spondylitis patients. Disease-linked clones were reported to be significantly enriched there.

The TCR comes from a male donor with ankylosing spondylitis or in good health (not recorded which). The sample comprised blood, either unsorted or a sorted T cell fraction (not recorded which).

CDR3 coding DNA: TGCAGTGCTGGAGGGGGAACGGGTAACGAGCAGTACTTC. Translating it yields CSAGGGTGNEQYF. The chain carries TRBV20-1 and TRBJ2-7; either TRBD1 or TRBD2 may supply D (6 bases each). The V end lost 5 bases, the J end lost 5 bases, and 16 bases lay between the germline ends. This CDR3 spans 13 amino acids. Germline V gene sequence: CDR1 DFQATT, CDR2 SNEGSKA (reference sequence).